The 14 T cell receptor beta chains reported below all come from one sample, sequenced in a study of T-cell reconstitution after alpha-beta-depleted transplantation in children. Unique molecular identifiers were incorporated into the prepared TCRbeta library. TCRdb independently ran MiXCR on the PCR reads; one entry per CDR3 protein. The sample records roughly 300,000 distinct CDR3 sequences, 11% being singletons. Sequenced here: peripheral blood, sampled 180 days after TCRalphabeta/CD19-depleted stem cell transplant. All receptors come from a male patient between 2 and 15 years old who had a stem cell transplant for chronic granulomatous disease, so the T cells may come from the graft donor.

As to this clonotype: This could be a read error, since a much larger clone is one nucleotide away. The J gene is TRBJ2-7, the V gene TRBV6-2 or TRBV6-3; D unclear. CDR3 length equals 14 residues. The V and J ends lost 6 bases and 3 bases respectively, with 15 bases between them. In germline, CDR1 is MNHEY, CDR2 SVGEGT. CDR3 nucleotides: TGTGCCAGCAGACCCTCAAGGATCATCTACGAGCAGTACTTC. It yields the protein CASRPSRIIYEQYF.

In this sample, this clonotype turned up many times. The chain links TRBV10-3 to TRBJ2-5, with D perhaps being TRBD1 or TRBD2 (5 bases each). V lost 8 bases and J 1 base, leaving 8 bases between the germline ends. This CDR3 has 12 amino acids. From germline, CDR1 is ENHRY and CDR2 SYGVKD. Here the CDR3 reads CAIWDGQETQYF. The DNA for the CDR3 is TGTGCCATCTGGGACGGCCAAGAGACCCAGTACTTC.

This clonotype was counted a few times. J is TRBJ2-5 and V is TRBV2; D possibly corresponds to TRBD2 (6 bases). This CDR3 has 14 residues. V shed 7 bases and J shed 5 bases, with 17 bases lying between them. The germline V gene has CDR1 SNHLY and CDR2 FYNNEI. In DNA, the CDR3 is TGTGCCAGCAACAACGGGGGAATCAGGGAGACCCAGTACTTC. Residues: CASNNGGIRETQYF.

About this clonotype itself: Sequence at one end of the junction differs from germline and may be a read error. V usage is TRBV7-2 and J usage is TRBJ2-7; D is uncertain. CDR3 length: 12 residues. Per the germline V gene, CDR1 is SGHTA and CDR2 is FQGNSA. DNA of the CDR3: TGTGCCAGCAGCTTAGTTACATCTGAGCTGTACTTC. It specifies CASSLVTSELYF.

Here the CDR3 DNA reads TGTGCCAGCGCCCCCGGGACAGGGGTCGCCAATGAGCAGTTCTTC. This sequence encodes CASAPGTGVANEQFF. J is TRBJ2-1 and V is TRBV2; 10 bases agree with TRBD1. The CDR3 spans 15 residues. Germline V gives CDR1 SNHLY, CDR2 FYNNEI. V dropped 8 bases and J dropped 6; count of bases not matched to a gene: 10.

This clonotype was seen repeatedly, ten times or more. This chain links TRBV10-3 with TRBJ2-2; 7 bases map to TRBD1. The V gene's germline CDR1 is ENHRY and CDR2 SYGVKD. Trimming cost V 6 bases and J 0 bases; bases outside gene matches: 4. CDR3 length: 15 residues. DNA of the CDR3: TGTGCCATCAGAAGGGACAGATCGAACACCGGGGAGCTGTTTTTT. Its translation: CAIRRDRSNTGELFF.

Ten or more counts support this clonotype. The rearrangement uses TRBV12-3 or TRBV12-4 and TRBJ1-5; D gene ambiguous. The CDR3 loop spans 13 amino acids. Trimming left V 5 bases short and J 4 bases short, with 9 bases between. In DNA form, the CDR3 reads TGTGCCAGCAGTCCCGACGATAATCAGCCCCAGCATTTT. Its protein product is CASSPDDNQPQHF.

This clonotype was recorded a few times. The V and J genes are TRBV19 and TRBJ1-1, with 8 bases aligning to TRBD1. J lost 1 base, V lost 4 bases, and 5 bases had no gene match. The CDR3 length is 15 residues. Germline V CDR1 and CDR2: LNHDA, SQIVND (reference sequence). CDR3 coding DNA: TGTGCCAGTAGTAGAGACAGGGGACCGAACACTGAAGCTTTCTTT. It encodes CASSRDRGPNTEAFF.

This clonotype was counted many times. J is TRBJ2-1 and V is TRBV5-1, with 14 bases aligning to TRBD2. The germline V gene has CDR1 SGHRS and CDR2 YFSETQ. V shed 0 bases and J 12 bases; nucleotides not matched to a gene: 5. This CDR3 is built from 15 residues. CDR3 sequence reads: CASSLGGLAGVMQFF. CDR3 nucleotide sequence: TGCGCCAGCAGCTTGGGGGGACTAGCGGGAGTTATGCAGTTCTTC. Full variable domain (rest looked up from reference TRBV5-1 and TRBJ2-1): KAGVTQTPRYLIKTRGQQVTLSCSPISGHRSVSWYQQTPGQGLQFLFEYFSETQRNKGNFPGRFSGRQFSNSRSEMNVSTLELGDSALYLCASSLGGLAGVMQFFGPGTRLTVL.

This clonotype was detected ten times or more. The CDR3 reads CASRQNRATGELFF. In DNA form, the CDR3 reads TGTGCCAGCAGGCAAAACAGGGCTACCGGGGAGCTGTTTTTT. The J gene is TRBJ2-2, the V gene TRBV7-6, with D perhaps TRBD1 (6 bases). Per the germline V gene, CDR1 is SGHVS and CDR2 is FNYEAQ. This CDR3 region has 14 residues. Trimming took 6 bases from V and 5 from J, leaving 13 bases between them.

As regards this clonotype: This clone may be a read error of a much larger clone one base away. The chain joins TRBV12-5 to TRBJ2-5; no firm D call. The CDR3 loop spans 14 amino acids. Germline CDR1 reads LGHNT; CDR2 reads FRNRAP. The CDR3 DNA follows: TGTGCTAGAGGTTTGGTAGACGGGCTAGGCCCCCAGTACTTC. Its translation: CARGLVDGLGPQYF.

This clonotype was picked up many times. The chain joins TRBV10-3 to TRBJ2-1; 11 bases agree with TRBD2. The V gene end was trimmed by 4 bases and the J gene end by 3 bases; junction bases not matched to a gene: 2. The CDR3 runs 15 residues. Germline V gene lookup returns CDR1 ENHRY and CDR2 SYGVKD. The CDR3 loop is CAISVTSGGYNEQFF. For the CDR3, the DNA is TGTGCCATCAGTGTAACTAGCGGGGGCTACAATGAGCAGTTCTTC.

This clonotype was observed many times. The J gene is TRBJ2-7, the V gene TRBV7-3; D is ambiguous. Germline V gene data show CDR1 as SGHTA and CDR2 as FQGTGA. Between the trimmed V and J ends, which lost 2 bases and 3 bases, there was a span of 8 bases. The CDR3 length is 13 residues. CDR3 protein: CASSLGPFYEQYF. DNA for the CDR3: TGTGCCAGCAGCTTAGGTCCTTTCTACGAGCAGTACTTC.

This clonotype was found a few times. This chain connects TRBV7-2 to TRBJ1-5, with D perhaps TRBD1 (5 bases). CDR1 and CDR2 from the germline V gene are SGHTA and FQGNSA. Trimming took 6 bases from V and 1 from J, leaving 13 bases between them. The CDR3 contains 15 residues. DNA for the CDR3: TGTGCCAGCAGTCCTTTATGGGGCAGCAATCAGCCCCAGCATTTT. Its translation: CASSPLWGSNQPQHF.